The next 32 T cell receptor beta chains were all read from a single sample in a study of blood T cell repertoires in COVID-19. Clones were read by immunoSEQ multiplex PCR, and TCRdb kept only the in-frame ones, dropping some. The table shows 150,000 to 200,000 clones, with around 86% occurring only once. Material: peripheral blood. The receptors here all came from a man aged 70 or older who had recovered from COVID-19.

The sample holds one count of this clone. The junction departs from the called germline gene at one end, perhaps through a read error. The chain is built from TRBV19 and TRBJ2-2; 10 nucleotides line up with TRBD2. The CDR3 runs to 15 residues. Germline CDR1 and CDR2: LNHDA and SQIVND (reference sequence). The CDR3 region is CASNILAGNTGELFF. Here the CDR3 DNA reads TGTGCCAGTAATATACTAGCGGGAAACACCGGGGAGCTGTTTTTT.

The chain carries TRBV11-2 and TRBJ1-6; 7 nucleotides agree with TRBD1. The CDR3 totals 13 residues. Germline CDR1 is SGHAT and CDR2 is FQNNGV. With 5 bases clipped from V and 11 bases from J, the junction kept 6 bases outside the gene matches. The CDR3 region has the DNA TGTGCCAGCAGCGTTACAGGGGCGGCACCCCTCCACTTT. Translated, it gives CASSVTGAAPLHF.

The rearrangement links TRBV9 to TRBJ2-1; D is perhaps TRBD2 (6 bases). The V gene lost 3 bases and the J gene lost 11 bases, with 18 bases spanning the gap. The CDR3 length is 14 residues. In germline, CDR1 is SGDLS, CDR2 YYNGEE. The CDR3 here is CASSDPLGRDQQFF. The DNA of the CDR3 is TGTGCCAGCAGCGACCCGTTGGGGCGGGACCAGCAGTTCTTC.

The chain has TRBV5-1 and TRBJ2-2, with TRBD2 identical over 14 bases. The CDR3 contains 19 residues. The V segment lost 4 bases and the J segment 0 bases; nucleotides outside the gene matches: 8. Per germline, CDR1 SGHRS and CDR2 YFSETQ. CDR3 DNA sequence: TGCGCCAGCAGCGCGCCGGGACTAGCGGGAGATACGAACACCGGGGAGCTGTTTTTT. Its protein product is CASSAPGLAGDTNTGELFF.

This chain joins TRBV19 and TRBJ2-7; D is unresolved. V lost 3 bases and J 4 bases, leaving 16 bases between the germline ends. Germline V CDR1 and CDR2: LNHDA, SQIVND (reference sequence). CDR3 length equals 15 residues. The CDR3 bases are TGTGCCAGTAGTATGAATTGGATAGGCGGATACGAGCAGTACTTC. This translates into CASSMNWIGGYEQYF.

The chain carries TRBV5-6 and TRBJ2-7, with D maybe TRBD1 (6 bases). The V gene lost 3 bases and the J gene lost 2 bases, with 9 bases spanning the gap. The CDR3 covers 13 residues. Germline V gene data show CDR1 as SGHDT and CDR2 as YYEEEE. CDR3 sequence reads: CASSSRQAYEQYF. The DNA of the CDR3 is TGTGCCAGCAGCTCAAGACAGGCCTACGAGCAGTACTTC.

This clone showed up just once. The chain links TRBV18 to TRBJ1-3; TRBD1 matches 8 bases. The CDR3 runs 16 residues. The ends lost 0 bases at V and 3 bases at J; junction bases unmatched: 4. The V gene's germline CDR1 is KGHSH and CDR2 LQKENI. CDR3 residues: CASSPPGQVGGNTIYF. CDR3 sequence (DNA): TGTGCCAGCTCACCACCGGGACAGGTTGGTGGAAACACCATATATTTT.

The chain has TRBV2 and TRBJ1-2; D not resolved. CDR3 length equals 11 residues. Germline V gene sequence: CDR1 SNHLY, CDR2 FYNNEI. V was clipped by 4 bases and J by 5 bases, with 5 bases between them. CDR3 nucleotide sequence: TGTGCCAGCAGTGGGGCATATGGCTACACCTTC. Amino acid sequence: CASSGAYGYTF.

The V and J genes are TRBV21-1 and TRBJ2-1; the table's TRBD1 call for D was not verified on the DNA. TRBV21-1 is annotated as a pseudogene. The CDR3 extends over 16 amino acids. The CDR3 region is CASRNGCRGSYNEQFF. CDR3 bases: TGTGCCAGCAGGAATGGGTGCAGGGGCTCCTACAATGAGCAGTTCTTC.

This rearrangement joins TRBV27 to TRBJ2-5; D gene uncertain. The CDR3 totals 15 residues. Germline CDR1 reads MNHEY; CDR2 reads SMNVEV (reference sequence). With 0 bases removed from V and 1 base from J, the gap between germline ends came to 9 bases. Here the CDR3 reads CASSLSRRIQETQYF. In nucleotides, the CDR3 is TGTGCCAGCAGTTTATCGAGGAGAATCCAAGAGACCCAGTACTTC.

This clone was detected once. The rearrangement links TRBV3-1 (or the pseudogene TRBV3-2) to TRBJ1-2; D gene uncertain. CDR3 length: 11 amino acids. Germline loops: CDR1 LGHDT, CDR2 YNNKEL (reference sequence). Trimming removed 3 bases from V and 8 bases from J, with 7 bases in between. CDR3 nucleotide sequence: TGTGCCAGCAGCCAGTTGGAGGGCTACACCTTC. Translation: CASSQLEGYTF.

The rearrangement joins TRBV9 to TRBJ1-2, with 11 nucleotides matching TRBD1. Germline trimming cut 4 bases from V and 8 bases from J; bases unmatched to any gene: 13. The germline V gene has CDR1 SGDLS and CDR2 YYNGEE. The CDR3 runs 16 residues. The DNA for the CDR3 is TGTGCCAGCAGCATTCTGGACAGGGGGCCACTCCAAGGCTACACCTTC. This translates into CASSILDRGPLQGYTF. Using reference TRBV9 and TRBJ1-2 for the parts outside the CDR3, the full variable domain is DSGVTQTPKHLITATGQRVTLRCSPRSGDLSVYWYQQSLDQGLQFLIQYYNGEERAKGNILERFSAQQFPDLHSELNLSSLELGDSALYFCASSILDRGPLQGYTFGSGTRLTVV.

Only one count was recorded for this clone. The J gene is TRBJ1-2, the V gene TRBV5-6, with D perhaps matching TRBD1 (6 bases). Germline V gene lookup returns CDR1 SGHDT and CDR2 YYEEEE. V lost 4 bases and J 5 bases, leaving 15 bases between the germline ends. CDR3 length equals 14 residues. CDR3 DNA: TGTGCCAGCAGCCGCGGGCAGGGGAGTTATGGCTACACCTTC. Translating it yields CASSRGQGSYGYTF.

The rearrangement joins TRBV13 to TRBJ1-2; tentative D call: TRBD1 (5 bases). Germline loops: CDR1 PRHDT, CDR2 FYEKMQ (reference sequence). The CDR3 spans 15 residues. V was pared by 4 bases and J by 6 bases, with 18 bases between. CDR3 residues: CASSSKPGRRDGYTF. The CDR3 DNA reads TGTGCCAGCAGCTCAAAACCCGGCCGCAGGGATGGCTACACCTTC.

The chain is built from TRBV5-1 and TRBJ2-3; no clear D. V gave up 6 bases and J gave up 0 bases, with 8 bases separating them. The germline CDR1 and CDR2 sequences are SGHRS and YFSETQ. This CDR3 region has 13 residues. CDR3 nucleotides: TGCGCCAGCAAAGACTCAAGCACAGATACGCAGTATTTT. This codes for CASKDSSTDTQYF.

This sequence joins TRBV7-2 and TRBJ1-2; D uncertain. V was trimmed by 4 bases and J by 7 bases, leaving 13 bases between them. Per the germline V gene, CDR1 is SGHTA and CDR2 is FQGNSA. The CDR3 covers 13 residues. CDR3 region: CASSSTAGGGYTF. The CDR3 DNA sequence: TGTGCCAGCAGCTCAACGGCGGGAGGTGGCTACACCTTC.

This clone showed up just a few times. This chain joins TRBV15 and TRBJ1-1; D is possibly TRBD1 (6 bases). Trimming removed 4 bases at V and 2 bases at J, with 17 bases between. From germline, CDR1 is LNHNV and CDR2 YYDKDF (reference sequence). This CDR3 contains 16 residues. CDR3 bases: TGTGCCACCAGCAACCTTTCGGGACACTTAAACACTGAAGCTTTCTTT. Translating it yields CATSNLSGHLNTEAFF. The variable domain in full, with the rest retrieved from reference TRBV15 and TRBJ1-1, is DAMVIQNPRYQVTQFGKPVTLSCSQTLNHNVMYWYQQKSSQAPKLLFHYYDKDFNNEADTPDNFQSRRPNTSFCFLDIRSPGLGDTAMYLCATSNLSGHLNTEAFFGQGTRLTVV.

The chain has TRBV3-1 (or the pseudogene TRBV3-2) and TRBJ2-5; 7 bases are shared with TRBD2. Germline loops: CDR1 LGHDT, CDR2 YNNKEL (reference sequence). This CDR3 comprises 13 residues. Trimming took 8 bases from V and 5 from J; bases not matched to a gene: 8. CDR3 sequence: CASGGRAGETQYF. The DNA for the CDR3 is TGTGCCAGCGGAGGGAGGGCCGGGGAGACCCAGTACTTC.

The CDR3 spells CASRPTGSNQPQHF. The CDR3 DNA sequence: TGTGCCAGCAGGCCGACAGGTAGCAATCAGCCCCAGCATTTT. This rearrangement joins TRBV6-5 to TRBJ1-5, with D possibly matching TRBD1 (6 bases). Germline CDR1 and CDR2: MNHEY and SVGAGI. The CDR3 consists of 14 residues. V was shortened by 6 bases and J by 0 bases, with 9 bases between the two germline ends.

CDR3 nucleotide sequence: TGTGCCTGGAGCGAGGCGGGACTAGCGGGAGCCCACGGGGAGACCCAGTACTTC. It specifies CAWSEAGLAGAHGETQYF. The V gene is TRBV30, the J gene TRBJ2-5; TRBD2 agrees at 14 bases. Looked up from germline, CDR1 is GTSNPN and CDR2 is SVGIG (reference sequence). The V and J ends lost 3 bases and 5 bases, in that order; junction bases with no gene match: 14. The length of the CDR3 is 18 residues.

This clone was detected once. CDR3 in DNA: TGTGCCAGCAGCCCCCTTCAGGGGAATAATTCACCCCTCCACTTT. Its translation is CASSPLQGNNSPLHF. The V gene is TRBV9, the J gene TRBJ1-6; TRBD1 is a possible D gene (6 bases). In germline, CDR1 is SGDLS, CDR2 YYNGEE. CDR3 length equals 15 residues. Trimming took 4 bases from V and 5 from J, leaving 13 bases between them.

CDR3 nucleotides: TGTGCCAGCAGCTCCCTCGGGGGGCTCAACACCGGGGAGCTGTTTTTT. It specifies CASSSLGGLNTGELFF. The chain recombines TRBV11-3 with TRBJ2-2; possibly TRBD2 for D (7 bases). This CDR3 has 16 amino acids. Germline V gives CDR1 SGHNT, CDR2 YENEEA. The V end was cut by 4 bases, the J end by 2 bases, with 14 bases between.

The rearrangement joins TRBV2 to TRBJ1-2, with 7 bases matching TRBD1. The CDR3 has 13 amino acids. The V segment lost 6 bases and the J segment 8 bases; nucleotides outside the gene matches: 9. Germline CDR1 SNHLY, CDR2 FYNNEI. In DNA form, the CDR3 reads TGTGCCAGCAGACCTGACAGGGTGGGAGGCTACACCTTC. Translated: CASRPDRVGGYTF.

Written as DNA, the CDR3 is TGTGCCAGCAGCCCCATCCTGCTAGATTCACCCCTCCACTTT. It translates to CASSPILLDSPLHF. V is TRBV7-9 and J is TRBJ1-6; no clear D gene. The CDR3 has 14 residues. V lost 5 bases, J lost 8 bases, and 13 bases lay in between. Looked up from germline, CDR1 is SEHNR and CDR2 is FQNEAQ (reference sequence).

The gene calls are TRBV3-1 (or the pseudogene TRBV3-2) and TRBJ1-2; 12 bases are shared with TRBD1. V lost 3 bases and J lost 8; bases outside the gene matches: 7. CDR3 size: 15 residues. The V gene's germline CDR1 is LGHDT and CDR2 YNNKEL (reference sequence). The CDR3, as DNA: TGTGCCAGCAGCCACCTGGGACAGGGGGCGGGCGGCTACACCTTC. Translating it yields CASSHLGQGAGGYTF.

The V and J genes are TRBV5-1 and TRBJ1-2, with 10 nucleotides matching TRBD1. Per germline, CDR1 SGHRS and CDR2 YFSETQ. Unmatched junction bases numbered 13, after V lost 5 bases and J lost 6 bases. CDR3 size: 16 residues. CDR3 bases: TGCGCCAGCAGTTGGAGGGGGACAGGGGAAGAGAATGGCTACACCTTC. Its protein product is CASSWRGTGEENGYTF.

This clone was detected only once. The V gene is TRBV5-4, the J gene TRBJ2-1; D is possibly TRBD2 (5 bases). Per germline, CDR1 SGHNT and CDR2 YYREEE (reference sequence). The CDR3 covers 15 residues. V was trimmed by 6 bases and J by 8 bases, leaving 21 bases between them. The CDR3 nucleotides are TGTGCCAGCACCCTACTTGCTAGGGCGAGGGATGAGCAGTTCTTC. Translation: CASTLLARARDEQFF.

The J gene is TRBJ2-3, the V gene TRBV5-4, with 8 bases aligning to TRBD2. In germline, CDR1 is SGHNT, CDR2 YYREEE (reference sequence). The ends lost 0 bases at V and 4 bases at J; junction bases unmatched: 7. There are 16 residues in the CDR3. The DNA for the CDR3 is TGTGCCAGCAGCTTGGCCTTAAGCGGGAGTGCAGATACGCAGTATTTT. It yields the protein CASSLALSGSADTQYF.

The V gene is TRBV27, the J gene TRBJ2-7; 13 bases map to TRBD2. Germline loops: CDR1 MNHEY, CDR2 SMNVEV (reference sequence). The CDR3 totals 16 residues. The J segment lost 5 bases and the V segment lost 6 bases, leaving 10 bases of the junction unmatched. The CDR3 nucleotides are TGTGCCAGCAGCTCGGCGACTAGCGGGAGGTTGGACGAGCAGTACTTC. This encodes CASSSATSGRLDEQYF.

The chain combines TRBV4-1 with TRBJ2-5; D perhaps matches TRBD2 (6 bases). The CDR3 totals 16 residues. Trimming shortened V by 3 bases and J by 5 bases, and 19 bases separated the two germline ends. Germline CDR1 and CDR2: MGHRA and YSYEKL. The CDR3 nucleotides are TGCGCCAGCAGCCACGAGGGGACCATCGCGGGGGAGACCCAGTACTTC. Its protein is CASSHEGTIAGETQYF.

The V gene is TRBV6-5, the J gene TRBJ1-2; no definite D call. The ends were cut back, 7 bases at V and 2 bases at J, with 11 bases in the middle. CDR3 length: 13 amino acids. Germline CDR1 is MNHEY and CDR2 is SVGAGI. The CDR3 region has the DNA TGTGCCAGCACCCTGGGCAGGAACTATGGCTACACCTTC. It translates to CASTLGRNYGYTF.

The rearrangement uses TRBV18 and TRBJ1-1; D is uncertain. Germline CDR1 and CDR2: KGHSH and LQKENI. CDR3 length: 15 residues. The V and J ends lost 1 base and 1 base respectively, with 10 bases between them. CDR3 DNA: TGTGCCAGCTCACCACGTCAGATAACGAACACTGAAGCTTTCTTT. Protein: CASSPRQITNTEAFF. Full variable domain (rest looked up from reference TRBV18 and TRBJ1-1): NAGVMQNPRHLVRRRGQEARLRCSPMKGHSHVYWYRQLPEEGLKFMVYLQKENIIDESGMPKERFSAEFPKEGPSILRIQQVVRGDSAAYFCASSPRQITNTEAFFGQGTRLTVV.